These 18 T cell receptor beta chains were sequenced from one sample in a study of yellow fever vaccine responses in identical twins (dated by TCRdb to 2017 to 2018). The library was produced with RT-PCR. The reads were generated on an Illumina HiSeq 2500. TCRdb applied fastp at Q25 and MiXCR to the public reads, then kept only in-frame beta chains. Entries that share a CDR3 protein sequence are merged under the most common genes and DNA. The sample contains about 3,300 distinct CDR3 sequences, roughly 87% of them found a single time. The ten top clones hold more than 2% of the sample. The starting material was T cells from blood (PBMCs), unsorted or a sorted subset (not recorded which), obtained before or after yellow fever vaccination (not recorded which). The receptors stem from a woman in her late teens or twenties who received the yellow fever vaccine. Donor details come from another sample of the same person, matched by shared clones.

This chain connects TRBV7-9 to TRBJ2-5; D is unclear. V was clipped by 1 base and J by 4 bases, with 7 bases between them. Germline assignment: CDR1 SEHNR and CDR2 FQNEAQ (reference sequence). This CDR3 region has 13 residues. The CDR3 region is CASSLVSGETQYF. Here the CDR3 DNA reads TGTGCCAGCAGCTTAGTTTCCGGAGAGACCCAGTACTTC. Full variable domain (missing parts from reference TRBV7-9 and TRBJ2-5): DTGVSQNPRHKITKRGQNVTFRCDPISEHNRLYWYRQTLGQGPEFLTYFQNEAQLEKSRLLSDRFSAERPKGSFSTLEIQRTEQGDSAMYLCASSLVSGETQYFGPGTRLLVL.

The chain links TRBV2 to TRBJ1-4, with D possibly being TRBD1 (6 bases). The CDR3 is made up of 14 amino acids. Germline CDR1 SNHLY, CDR2 FYNNEI. The V end was cut by 6 bases, the J end by 6 bases, with 14 bases between. The CDR3 DNA is TGTGCCAGCAGGTCGACAGGCTCCTATGAAAAACTGTTTTTT. Protein: CASRSTGSYEKLFF.

The rearrangement uses TRBV13 and TRBJ2-7, with D unresolved. The germline V gene has CDR1 PRHDT and CDR2 FYEKMQ (reference sequence). Trimming removed 6 bases from V and 3 bases from J, with 9 bases in between. This CDR3 is 12 amino acids long. The CDR3: CASRAEGYEQYF. The DNA of the CDR3 is TGTGCCAGCAGAGCCGAAGGCTACGAGCAGTACTTC.

The J gene is TRBJ2-7, the V gene TRBV12-3 or TRBV12-4; tentative D call: TRBD1 (6 bases). Trimming cost V 3 bases and J 6 bases, with 24 bases left between them. The CDR3 has 17 amino acids. Written as DNA, the CDR3 is TGTGCCAGCAGTTTTCGATCCATCGGGACAAAAGGGGCCGAGCAGTACTTC. Translating it yields CASSFRSIGTKGAEQYF.

The chain employs TRBV5-1 and TRBJ2-3; 7 positions agree with TRBD2. The CDR3 is 15 residues long. Losses at the gene ends were 4 bases for V and 0 bases for J; bases not matched to a gene: 5. Germline assignment: CDR1 SGHRS and CDR2 YFSETQ. The DNA for the CDR3 is TGCGCCAGCAGCCTGCGGGAGCCTAGCACAGATACGCAGTATTTT. Translating gives CASSLREPSTDTQYF.

The chain employs TRBV7-3 and TRBJ1-6; 7 nucleotides align to TRBD1. This CDR3 region has 15 residues. Germline values: CDR1 SGHTA, CDR2 FQGTGA. The V and J ends lost 2 bases and 10 bases, in that order; junction bases with no gene match: 8. CDR3 loop: CASSLAGGGSSPLHF. The CDR3 nucleotides are TGTGCCAGCAGCTTAGCAGGGGGAGGAAGCTCACCCCTCCACTTT.

This clonotype was observed a few times. This chain links TRBV11-1 with TRBJ2-3; 10 bases line up with TRBD2. With 5 bases clipped from V and 0 bases from J, the junction kept 5 bases outside the gene matches. Germline CDR1 and CDR2: SGHAT and FQDESV (reference sequence). The CDR3 length is 16 residues. CDR3 bases: TGTGCCAGCAGCCGGACTAGCGGACCTAGCACAGATACGCAGTATTTT. This gives the protein CASSRTSGPSTDTQYF. Full variable domain (rest looked up from reference TRBV11-1 and TRBJ2-3): EAEVAQSPRYKITEKSQAVAFWCDPISGHATLYWYRQILGQGPELLVQFQDESVVDDSQLPKDRFSAERLKGVDSTLKIQPAELGDSAMYLCASSRTSGPSTDTQYFGPGTRLTVL.

This clonotype was detected once. The chain uses TRBV2 and TRBJ2-1; TRBD2 matches 9 bases. The CDR3 runs 16 residues. Germline V lookup: CDR1 SNHLY, CDR2 FYNNEI. V shed 3 bases and J 4 bases; nucleotides not matched to a gene: 7. The CDR3 DNA is TGTGCCAGCAGTGAGGTTCGACTAGCGGTTTACAATGAGCAGTTCTTC. Protein: CASSEVRLAVYNEQFF.

The rearrangement uses TRBV10-3 and TRBJ1-1, with a possible D match to TRBD1 (5 bases). CDR3 length: 16 amino acids. Germline V CDR1 and CDR2: ENHRY, SYGVKD. Trimming removed 3 bases from V and 2 bases from J, with 16 bases in between. In DNA form, the CDR3 reads TGTGCCATCAGTGATTGGGGCCTGGATAAAAACACTGAAGCTTTCTTT. Amino acids: CAISDWGLDKNTEAFF.

This clonotype was picked up one time. The rearrangement joins TRBV5-1 to TRBJ2-1, with D perhaps matching TRBD1 (6 bases). V was cut by 4 bases and J by 6 bases, with 8 bases left in between. CDR1 SGHRS and CDR2 YFSETQ come from the germline V gene. The CDR3 spans 12 residues. As DNA, the CDR3 is TGCGCCAGCAGCAGGACAGTCAATGAGCAGTTCTTC. It yields the protein CASSRTVNEQFF.

This sequence joins TRBV29-1 and TRBJ1-4; D possibly corresponds to TRBD1 (5 bases). The V and J ends lost 6 bases and 7 bases respectively, with 15 bases between them. CDR1 is SQVTM, CDR2 ANQGSEA, per germline. This CDR3 has 13 residues. The CDR3 here is CSVGPDISEKLFF. Here the CDR3 DNA reads TGCAGCGTGGGGCCGGACATCAGTGAAAAACTGTTTTTT.

The chain carries TRBV2 and TRBJ1-2; D gene ambiguous. This CDR3 comprises 13 residues. Trimming pared 5 bases from V and 3 bases from J, leaving 10 bases between. Germline V gives CDR1 SNHLY, CDR2 FYNNEI. As DNA, the CDR3 is TGTGCCAGCAGTAGTACAGAAGACTATGGCTACACCTTC. Translated: CASSSTEDYGYTF. Full variable domain (missing parts from reference TRBV2 and TRBJ1-2): EPEVTQTPSHQVTQMGQEVILRCVPISNHLYFYWYRQILGQKVEFLVSFYNNEISEKSEIFDDQFSVERPDGSNFTLKIRSTKLEDSAMYFCASSSTEDYGYTFGSGTRLTVV.

A few counts support this clonotype. This sequence joins TRBV14 and TRBJ2-3; TRBD2 agrees at 8 bases. Germline assignment: CDR1 SGHDN and CDR2 FVKESK. J was trimmed by 3 bases and V by 0 bases; bases with no gene match: 8. CDR3 length: 17 residues. The CDR3 loop reads CASSQDRGGLRTDTQYF. The DNA of the CDR3 is TGTGCCAGCAGCCAAGATCGGGGGGGCCTTCGGACAGATACGCAGTATTTT.

The chain links TRBV23-1 to TRBJ1-2; D is undetermined. TRBV23-1 is annotated as an ORF whose role is uncertain. The CDR3 has 12 residues. V lost 8 bases and J 7 bases, leaving 14 bases between the germline ends. The CDR3 spells CASRWMRRGYTF. The CDR3 nucleotides are TGCGCCAGCCGGTGGATGCGCCGTGGCTACACCTTC.

This clonotype was seen only a few times. The gene calls are TRBV18 and TRBJ1-1; no clear D gene. The CDR3 runs to 15 residues. The V end lost 3 bases, the J end lost 5 bases, and 16 bases lay between the germline ends. Germline V gene data show CDR1 as KGHSH and CDR2 as LQKENI. This chain's CDR3 is CASSPPSGVRTEAFF. The CDR3 DNA reads as TGTGCCAGCTCACCCCCTAGCGGGGTACGTACTGAAGCTTTCTTT.

This clonotype appeared once. The gene calls are TRBV5-1 and TRBJ2-7, with a weak D call TRBD1 (6 bases). Germline loops: CDR1 SGHRS, CDR2 YFSETQ. The CDR3 has 14 residues. Trimming pared 3 bases from V and 5 bases from J, leaving 15 bases between. In nucleotides, the CDR3 is TGCGCCAGCAGCTCTATTACAGGGTCCCACGAGCAGTACTTC. It translates to CASSSITGSHEQYF.

This clonotype showed up just once. The CDR3 reads CASSQGSELTGELFF. CDR3 coding DNA: TGTGCCAGCAGCCAAGGGTCGGAGCTCACCGGGGAGCTGTTTTTT. V gene TRBV3-1 combines with J gene TRBJ2-2, with no clear D. From germline, CDR1 is LGHDT and CDR2 YNNKEL (reference sequence). The CDR3 has 15 amino acids. V dropped 1 base and J dropped 4 bases, with 10 bases sitting between them.

The genes are TRBV12-3 or TRBV12-4 and TRBJ2-1; the D gene is possibly TRBD2 (6 bases). CDR3 length: 17 amino acids. Trimming took off 6 bases at V and 7 bases at J, with 25 bases between the two ends. The CDR3 DNA follows: TGTGCCAGCAGGCCCCCATTAGCGGCCACTAAAAGGAATGAGCAGTTCTTC. Translated: CASRPPLAATKRNEQFF.